This paragraph reports one T cell receptor beta chain. This specimen belongs to a study of cytomegalovirus exposure and HLA in healthy donors. 13 Jbeta primers and 60 Vbeta primers were used for the PCR. Using immunoSEQ multiplex PCR, the repertoire was profiled, and TCRdb retains in-frame clones only, with some absent. The sample includes roughly 190,000 clones, 84% of them seen just once. The receptor comes from a woman between 50 and 59 years old in good health and CMV-seropositive. Material: PBMCs.

DNA of the CDR3: TGTGCCAGCAGCGTAGGTCCGGGGAACACCGGGGAGCTGTTTTTT. This translates into CASSVGPGNTGELFF. The chain carries TRBV9 and TRBJ2-2, with no clear D. Trimming shortened V by 0 bases and J by 1 base, and 7 bases separated the two germline ends. Germline CDR1 and CDR2: SGDLS and YYNGEE. This CDR3 contains 15 residues.